This T cell receptor beta chain was sequenced in a study of blood T cell repertoires in COVID-19. On the study more broadly: COVID-19 samples collected from the United States, Italy and Spain covered acute and convalescent phases.

The CDR3 totals 15 residues. Per the germline V gene, CDR1 is SGHAT and CDR2 is FQNNGV. Trimming took 5 bases from V and 7 from J; bases not matched to a gene: 9. As originally analysed: Estimation of nucleated cell counts was performed using reference gene primer amplification. TCRdb's copy holds only in-frame clones and misses some; the assay was immunoSEQ multiplex PCR. Clone size and the V and J calls come from that table; the DNA yielded D and trimming. The sample consists of 150,000 or so clones, roughly nine tenths of them appearing once. This clonotype was sampled from a human donor in a cohort sampled during active COVID-19. The chain is built from TRBV11-2 and TRBJ1-4; TRBD1 matches 8 bases. The specimen was peripheral blood. CDR3 in DNA: TGTGCCAGCAGCGCCAAGCGGACAGGGTCTGAAAAACTGTTTTTT. As protein: CASSAKRTGSEKLFF.